A selection of T cell receptor beta chains follows, all from one sample in a study of T-cell memory formation after mild COVID-19. From the 5' RACE reads, TCRdb called clonotypes with MiXCR, one entry per CDR3 protein. The sample records about 200,000 distinct CDR3 sequences, 9.5% being singletons. Sequencing was performed on PBMCs or a T cell subset sorted from them (not recorded which). Receptors originate from a man between 18 and 29 years old who had mild COVID-19 (a few samples of this study predate the infection). Cell type and time point are not known. The CDR3 runs from the conserved cysteine through the conserved F or W. Fields, in order: clone size, D gene, CDR3 length, J gene, V gene, CDR3 DNA, CDR3 protein. D genes are given only for firm matches. Only some rows state a clone size, as once, few, many or a class for expanded clones.

>few|TRBD2|12|TRBJ2-3|TRBV20-1
TGCAGTGCTAGAGAGCGAGCGGGGGGGCAGTATTTT
CSARERAGGQYF
>few|TRBD2|15|TRBJ2-1|TRBV12-3/TRBV12-4
TGTGCCAGCAGCCAAGCGGGTCTAGCGGGATATGGGCAGTTCTTC
CASSQAGLAGYGQFF
>few|NA|12|TRBJ2-5|TRBV12-3/TRBV12-4
TGTGCCAGCAGGGACCAGCGGCAGACCCAGTACTTC
CASRDQRQTQYF
>NA|NA|15|TRBJ2-1|TRBV7-9
TGTGCCAGCAGCTTAGGGTCTAGCTCCTACAATGAGCAGTTCTTC
CASSLGSSSYNEQFF
>NA|TRBD2|15|TRBJ2-3|TRBV5-1
TGCGCCAGCAGCCCCAACGGGGGGGGGAGTGATACGCAGTATTTT
CASSPNGGGSDTQYF
>few|NA|10|TRBJ1-2|TRBV2
TGTGCCAGCAGTGAACGGCGGTCCACCTTC
CASSERRSTF
>many|TRBD2|16|TRBJ2-1|TRBV4-3
TGCGCCAGCAGCCGAGACGCCGGGACTAGGTCTAATGAGCAGTTCTTC
CASSRDAGTRSNEQFF
>few|TRBD2|14|TRBJ2-1|TRBV4-1
TGCGCCAGCAGCCCACTGAACGCGGGGGATGGGCAGTTCTTC
CASSPLNAGDGQFF
>once|TRBD1|16|TRBJ2-2|TRBV30
TGTGCCTGGAGGGTTTATGGGACAGCAAACACCGGGGAGCTGTTTTTT
CAWRVYGTANTGELFF
>few|NA|14|TRBJ1-6|TRBV28
TGTGCCAGCAGTTTTACAGGGAGAGATTCACCCCTCCACTTT
CASSFTGRDSPLHF
>many|NA|15|TRBJ1-1|TRBV20-1
TGCAGTGCTAGAGGTCCCCGGGCGGCGAACACTGAAGCTTTCTTT
CSARGPRAANTEAFF
>many|NA|14|TRBJ1-2|TRBV5-1
TGCGCCAGCAGCTTTGATAAGCCTCACTATGGCTACACCTTC
CASSFDKPHYGYTF
>few|NA|12|TRBJ1-2|TRBV2
TGTGCCAGCCTTGGGGTGGGGCGCGGCTACACCTTC
CASLGVGRGYTF
>many|TRBD1|14|TRBJ1-6|TRBV7-9
TGTGCCAGCAGCCCGACAGGGCTTAATTCACCCCTCCACTTT
CASSPTGLNSPLHF
>few|TRBD2|15|TRBJ2-7|TRBV7-2
TGTGCCAGCAGCCGGTTCCGCGGGGGGCCCTACGAGCAGTACTTC
CASSRFRGGPYEQYF
>NA|NA|14|TRBJ1-2|TRBV10-3
TGTGCCATCCGACAGGACCCTTCTAACTATGGCTACACCTTC
CAIRQDPSNYGYTF
>few|NA|14|TRBJ2-3|TRBV20-1
TGCAGTGCCCAGAGGACAGGGAGGGGAGATACGCAGTATTTT
CSAQRTGRGDTQYF
>few|NA|14|TRBJ2-1|TRBV2
TGTGCCAGCAGTGAAGCGGCAGCCTACAATGAGCAGTTCTTC
CASSEAAAYNEQFF
>many|NA|16|TRBJ1-5|TRBV7-2
TGTGCCAGCAGCCTGGTAGCCGGGCCCGCGGGGCAGCCCCAGCATTTT
CASSLVAGPAGQPQHF
>NA|NA|14|TRBJ2-3|TRBV5-1
TGCGCCAGCAGCCAGACAGGAAGCGCAGATACGCAGTATTTT
CASSQTGSADTQYF
>NA|TRBD1|16|TRBJ2-1|TRBV25-1
TGTGCCAGCGATTCCGGGACAGGGACTAATCGGAATGAGCAGTTCTTC
CASDSGTGTNRNEQFF